The TCR beta chain under discussion was sequenced for a study of cytomegalovirus exposure and HLA in healthy donors. Study observations and caveats: It was reportedly the case that the classifier diagnosed cytomegalovirus status with high specificity and sensitivity.

In the case of this clone: As yet, its antigen is unknown.

The junction had 2 bases not matched to a gene; V was cut back by 4 bases and J by 2 bases. The CDR3 spans 14 residues. The germline CDR1 and CDR2 sequences are SEHNR and FQNEAQ (reference sequence). Use of 60 Vbeta and 13 Jbeta primers characterized the PCR. This table comes from immunoSEQ multiplex PCR, and its TCRdb copy is limited to in-frame clones, with some not included. The sample lists roughly 82,000 clones; 72% were seen once. Sample: PBMCs. This TCR was sampled from a woman aged 35 to 49 in good health and CMV-seropositive. This sequence joins TRBV7-9 and TRBJ2-7; 10 positions match TRBD2. The CDR3 loop reads CASSYLAGAYEQYF. The DNA for the CDR3 is TGTGCCAGCAGCTACCTAGCGGGGGCCTACGAGCAGTACTTC.